The present T cell receptor (beta chain) was sequenced within a study of response to subunit inactivated influenza vaccine. General study results and limits: Each seasonal influenza vaccination, the authors suggested, recruits few new T cells.

About this clonotype itself: Its antigen is not known.

Each CDR3 protein is one row after TCRdb ran MiXCR on the RT-PCR reads. The table lists hundreds of thousands of distinct CDR3 sequences, about 15% of them singletons. This CDR3 is 14 amino acids long. J lost 3 bases, V lost 5 bases, and 7 bases had no gene match. The source is a man aged 50 or older who received an inactivated influenza vaccine. The source was PBMCs from blood, collected less than 15 days before vaccination. This chain joins TRBV12-3 or TRBV12-4 and TRBJ2-7, with TRBD1 matching over 7 bases. CDR3 bases: TGTGCCAGCAGTAAGGGACAGCTGAACTACGAGCAGTACTTC. Protein: CASSKGQLNYEQYF.